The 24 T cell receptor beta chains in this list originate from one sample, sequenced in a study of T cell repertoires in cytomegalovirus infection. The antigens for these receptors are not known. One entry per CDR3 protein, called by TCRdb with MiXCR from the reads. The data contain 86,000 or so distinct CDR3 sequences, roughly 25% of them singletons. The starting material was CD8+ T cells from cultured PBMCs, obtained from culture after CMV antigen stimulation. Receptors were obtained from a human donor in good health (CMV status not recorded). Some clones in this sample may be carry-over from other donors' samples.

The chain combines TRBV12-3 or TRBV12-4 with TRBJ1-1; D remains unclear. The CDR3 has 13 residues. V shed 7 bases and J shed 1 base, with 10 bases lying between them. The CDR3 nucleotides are TGTGCCAGCACCGGAGAACGGAACACTGAAGCTTTCTTT. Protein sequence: CASTGERNTEAFF.

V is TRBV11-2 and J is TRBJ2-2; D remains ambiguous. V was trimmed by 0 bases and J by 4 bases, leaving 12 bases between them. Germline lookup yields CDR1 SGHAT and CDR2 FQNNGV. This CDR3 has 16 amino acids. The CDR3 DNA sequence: TGTGCCAGCAGCTTAGAGTGGGTCAAGGCCACCGGGGAGCTGTTTTTT. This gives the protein CASSLEWVKATGELFF.

The CDR3 region has the DNA TGTGCCAGCAGCTTGGGGAACCGGGCCGCCCTCGAGCAGTACTTC. Translated, it gives CASSLGNRAALEQYF. The rearrangement links TRBV5-6 to TRBJ2-7, with unresolved D. CDR3 length: 15 amino acids. Germline V gives CDR1 SGHDT, CDR2 YYEEEE. V lost 0 bases and J 6 bases, leaving 16 bases between the germline ends. Full variable domain (remainder filled in from reference TRBV5-6 and TRBJ2-7): DAGVTQSPTHLIKTRGQQVTLRCSPKSGHDTVSWYQQALGQGPQFIFQYYEEEERQRGNFPDRFSGHQFPNYSSELNVNALLLGDSALYLCASSLGNRAALEQYFGPGTRLTVT.

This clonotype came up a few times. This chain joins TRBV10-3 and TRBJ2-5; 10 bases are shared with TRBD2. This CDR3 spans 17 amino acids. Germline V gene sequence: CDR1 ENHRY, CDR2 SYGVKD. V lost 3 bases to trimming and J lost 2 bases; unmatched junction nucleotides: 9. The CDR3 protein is CAISEGTSVARQETQYF. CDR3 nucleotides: TGTGCCATCAGTGAAGGGACTAGCGTTGCTCGGCAAGAGACCCAGTACTTC.

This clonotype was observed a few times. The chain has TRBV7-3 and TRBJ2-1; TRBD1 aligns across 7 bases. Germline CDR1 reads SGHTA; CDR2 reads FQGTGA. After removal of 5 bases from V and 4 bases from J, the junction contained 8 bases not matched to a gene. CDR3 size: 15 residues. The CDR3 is CASSLNRGQYNEQFF. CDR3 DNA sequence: TGTGCCAGCAGCCTAAACAGGGGCCAGTACAATGAGCAGTTCTTC.

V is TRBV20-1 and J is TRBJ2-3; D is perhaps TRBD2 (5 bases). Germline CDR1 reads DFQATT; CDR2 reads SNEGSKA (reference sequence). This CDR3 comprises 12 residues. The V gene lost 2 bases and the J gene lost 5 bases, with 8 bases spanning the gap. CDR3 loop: CSARTSGDTQYF. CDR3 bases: TGCAGTGCTAGAACGAGCGGAGATACGCAGTATTTT.

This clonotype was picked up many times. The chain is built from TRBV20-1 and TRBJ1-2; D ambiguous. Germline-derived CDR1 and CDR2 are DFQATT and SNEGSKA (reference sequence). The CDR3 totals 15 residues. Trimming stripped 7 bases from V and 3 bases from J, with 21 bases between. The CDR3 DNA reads TGCAGTGTTCCGGTATCCGGGATTATCGACTATGGCTACACCTTC. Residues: CSVPVSGIIDYGYTF.

CDR3 coding DNA: TGTGCCAGCAGTTACTCGATGGACAGGGACGAAAGACCCCTCCACTTT. Translated, it gives CASSYSMDRDERPLHF. The gene calls are TRBV6-5 and TRBJ1-6; TRBD1 matches at 8 bases. With V trimmed by 0 bases and J by 12 bases, 10 bases remained unmatched. CDR3 length: 16 residues. The germline V gene encodes CDR1 MNHEY and CDR2 SVGAGI.

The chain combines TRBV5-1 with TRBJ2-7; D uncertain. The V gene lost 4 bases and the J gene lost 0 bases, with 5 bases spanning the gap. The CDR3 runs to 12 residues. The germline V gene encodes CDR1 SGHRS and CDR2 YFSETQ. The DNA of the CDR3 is TGCGCCAGCAGCCCAAACTCCTACGAGCAGTACTTC. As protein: CASSPNSYEQYF.

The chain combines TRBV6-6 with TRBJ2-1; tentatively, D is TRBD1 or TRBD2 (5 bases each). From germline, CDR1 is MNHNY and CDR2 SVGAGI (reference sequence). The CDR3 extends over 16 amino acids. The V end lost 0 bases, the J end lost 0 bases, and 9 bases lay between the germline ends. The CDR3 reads CASSYSPGASYNEQFF. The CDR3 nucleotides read TGTGCCAGCAGTTACTCTCCCGGGGCCTCCTACAATGAGCAGTTCTTC.

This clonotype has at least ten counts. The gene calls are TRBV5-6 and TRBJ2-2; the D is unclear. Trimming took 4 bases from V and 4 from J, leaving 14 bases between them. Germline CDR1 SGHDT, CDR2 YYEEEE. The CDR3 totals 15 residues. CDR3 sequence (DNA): TGTGCCAGCAGCATGGGGTCGTCGGGCACCGGGGAGCTGTTTTTT. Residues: CASSMGSSGTGELFF.

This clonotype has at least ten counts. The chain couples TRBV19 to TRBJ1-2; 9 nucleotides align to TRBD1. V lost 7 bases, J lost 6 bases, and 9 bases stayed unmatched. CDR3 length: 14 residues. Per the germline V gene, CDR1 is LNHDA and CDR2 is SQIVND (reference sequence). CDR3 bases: TGTGCCAGTACGGCTCGTAACAGGGGGCATGGCTACACCTTC. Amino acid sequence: CASTARNRGHGYTF.

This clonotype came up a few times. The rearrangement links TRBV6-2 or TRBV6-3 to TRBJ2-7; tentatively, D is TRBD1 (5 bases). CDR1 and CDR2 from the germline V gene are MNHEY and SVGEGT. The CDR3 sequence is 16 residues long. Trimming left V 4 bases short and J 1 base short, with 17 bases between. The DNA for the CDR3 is TGTGCCAGCAGTTCACGATCCTCCGCAGGGTCCTACGAGCAGTACTTC. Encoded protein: CASSSRSSAGSYEQYF.

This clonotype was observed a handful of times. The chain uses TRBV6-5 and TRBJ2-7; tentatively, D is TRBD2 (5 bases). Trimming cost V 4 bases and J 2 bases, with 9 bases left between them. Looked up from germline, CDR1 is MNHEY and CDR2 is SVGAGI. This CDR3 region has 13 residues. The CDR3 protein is CASSSSFPYEQYF. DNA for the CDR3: TGTGCCAGCAGTTCTAGCTTTCCCTACGAGCAGTACTTC.

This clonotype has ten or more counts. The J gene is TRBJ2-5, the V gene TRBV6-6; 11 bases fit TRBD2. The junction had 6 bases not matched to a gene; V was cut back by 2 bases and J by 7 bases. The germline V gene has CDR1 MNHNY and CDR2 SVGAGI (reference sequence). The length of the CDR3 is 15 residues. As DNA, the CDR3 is TGTGCCAGCAGTTACACTAGCCTAGCGGGAGGGACCCAGTACTTC. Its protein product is CASSYTSLAGGTQYF.

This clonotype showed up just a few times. The CDR3 DNA reads as TGCGCCAGCAGCCAAGACAGGGCCTACGAGCAGTACTTC. It specifies CASSQDRAYEQYF. The genes are TRBV4-3 and TRBJ2-7; tentative D call: TRBD1 (5 bases). This CDR3 spans 13 amino acids. Germline V gene lookup returns CDR1 LGHNA and CDR2 YSLEER. Trimming stripped 0 bases from V and 2 bases from J, with 5 bases between.

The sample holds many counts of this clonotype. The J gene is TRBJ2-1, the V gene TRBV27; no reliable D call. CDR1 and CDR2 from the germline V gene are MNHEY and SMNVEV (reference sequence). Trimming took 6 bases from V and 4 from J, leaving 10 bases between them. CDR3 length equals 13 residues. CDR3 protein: CASSPAAYNEQFF. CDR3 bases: TGTGCCAGCAGCCCCGCCGCGTACAATGAGCAGTTCTTC.

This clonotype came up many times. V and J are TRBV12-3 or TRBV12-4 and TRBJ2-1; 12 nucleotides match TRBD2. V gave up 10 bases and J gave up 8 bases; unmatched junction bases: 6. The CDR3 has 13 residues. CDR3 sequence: CAISSGGAYEQFF. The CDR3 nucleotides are TGTGCCATCTCTAGCGGGGGGGCCTATGAGCAGTTCTTC.

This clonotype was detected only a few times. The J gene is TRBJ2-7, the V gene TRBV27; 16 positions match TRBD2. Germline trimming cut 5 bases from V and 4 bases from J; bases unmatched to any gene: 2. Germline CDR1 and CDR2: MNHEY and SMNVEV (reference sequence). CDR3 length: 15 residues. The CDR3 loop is CASSPGLAGGYEQYF. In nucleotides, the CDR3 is TGTGCCAGCAGTCCGGGACTAGCGGGAGGGTACGAGCAGTACTTC.

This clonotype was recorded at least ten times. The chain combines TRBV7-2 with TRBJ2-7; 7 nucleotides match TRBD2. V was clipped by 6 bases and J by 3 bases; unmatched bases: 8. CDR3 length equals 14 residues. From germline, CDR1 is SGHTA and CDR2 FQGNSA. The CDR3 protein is CASSPTTGGYEQYF. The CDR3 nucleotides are TGTGCCAGCAGTCCGACCACGGGGGGCTACGAGCAGTACTTC.

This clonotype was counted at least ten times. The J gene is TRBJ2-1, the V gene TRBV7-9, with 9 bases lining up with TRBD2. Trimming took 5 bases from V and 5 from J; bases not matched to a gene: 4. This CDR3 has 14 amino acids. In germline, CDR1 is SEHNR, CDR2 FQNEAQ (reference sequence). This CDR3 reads CASSPPSGNNEQFF. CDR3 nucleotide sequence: TGTGCCAGCAGCCCACCTAGCGGGAACAATGAGCAGTTCTTC.

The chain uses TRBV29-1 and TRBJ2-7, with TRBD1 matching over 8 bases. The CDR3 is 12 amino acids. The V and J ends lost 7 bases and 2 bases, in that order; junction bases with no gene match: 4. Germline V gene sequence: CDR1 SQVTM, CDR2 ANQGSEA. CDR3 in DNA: TGCAGCGCCGGACAGGGCGCCTACGAGCAGTACTTC. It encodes CSAGQGAYEQYF.

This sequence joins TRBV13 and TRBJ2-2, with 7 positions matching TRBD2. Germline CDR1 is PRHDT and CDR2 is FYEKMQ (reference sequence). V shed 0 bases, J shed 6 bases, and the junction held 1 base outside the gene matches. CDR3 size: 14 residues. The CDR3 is CASSLGRGAGELFF. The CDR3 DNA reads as TGTGCCAGCAGCTTAGGCCGGGGGGCCGGGGAGCTGTTTTTT.

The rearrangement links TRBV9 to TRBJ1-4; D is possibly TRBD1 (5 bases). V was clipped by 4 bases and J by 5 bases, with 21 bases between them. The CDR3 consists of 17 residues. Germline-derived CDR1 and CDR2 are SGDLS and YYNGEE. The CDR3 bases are TGTGCCAGCAGCCCCAGGGACGGGTCGGCCCTGAATGAAAAACTGTTTTTT. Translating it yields CASSPRDGSALNEKLFF. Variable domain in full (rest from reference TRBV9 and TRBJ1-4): DSGVTQTPKHLITATGQRVTLRCSPRSGDLSVYWYQQSLDQGLQFLIQYYNGEERAKGNILERFSAQQFPDLHSELNLSSLELGDSALYFCASSPRDGSALNEKLFFGSGTQLSVL.